This is a list of T cell receptor beta chains from one sample in a study of T cells in Graves' hyperthyroidism and ophthalmopathy. TCRdb passed the multiplex PCR reads through MiXCR, listing each CDR3 protein once. The sample shows roughly 500,000 distinct CDR3 sequences, under 60% of them seen only once. What was sequenced was peripheral blood or thyroid tissue (not recorded which). Receptors were obtained from an adult woman with Graves' disease, either hyperthyroidism or ophthalmopathy (not recorded which). Both conserved end residues are part of each CDR3. D genes are given only for firm matches. The size entry is marked missing in some rows and otherwise reads once, few, many or a size class.

d_gene	j_gene	abundance	v_gene	CDR3nt	CDR3aa
.	TRBJ1-1	few	TRBV28	TGTGCCAGCAGTTCATCCGGGGCGGGGGCGAGCACTGAAGCTTTCTTT	CASSSSGAGASTEAFF
TRBD1	TRBJ2-2	.	TRBV7-9	TGTGCCAGCAGCTTAGCAGGGACAGGGCCCACGAACACCGGGGAGCTGTTTTTT	CASSLAGTGPTNTGELFF
TRBD1	TRBJ1-4	.	TRBV29-1	TGCAGCGTCGGACACAGGGGCCCTCTCAAGACTAATGAAAAACTGTTTTTT	CSVGHRGPLKTNEKLFF
TRBD2	TRBJ2-5	.	TRBV29-1	TGCAGCGTTGATCCGGGTTGGACTAGCCTACATGGGACCCAGTACTTC	CSVDPGWTSLHGTQYF
.	TRBJ1-2	many	TRBV20-1	.	CSAWAQGASHTF
.	TRBJ1-5	many	TRBV3-1	TGTGCCAGCAGCCCTACTCCAGGGGCACGTCAGCCCCAGCATTTT	CASSPTPGARQPQHF
.	TRBJ2-5	.	TRBV7-2	TGTGCCAGCAGCCTAGGTGCGGGATCGTCAGGGGAGACCCAGTACTTC	CASSLGAGSSGETQYF
.	TRBJ1-1	.	TRBV6-5	TGTGCCAGCAGTTACTCGATCAGGATCACTGAAGCTTTCTTT	CASSYSIRITEAFF
.	TRBJ1-5	.	TRBV2	TGTGCCAGCCATGAGGGCGGACAGCCCCAGCATTTT	CASHEGGQPQHF
.	TRBJ1-5	.	TRBV20-1	TGCAGTGCTTGGGGGGCAGGGGATCAGCCCCAGCATTTT	CSAWGAGDQPQHF
.	TRBJ2-2	many	TRBV7-9	TGTGCCAGCAGCTTGAGGTACACCGGGGAGCTGTTTTTT	CASSLRYTGELFF
TRBD1	TRBJ1-5	many	TRBV20-1	TGCAGTGCTGGCACCGACAGGGCGGGTCAGCCCCAGCATTTT	CSAGTDRAGQPQHF
.	TRBJ1-5	few	TRBV7-9	TGTGCCAGCAGCACCCAGGGTGGCCAGCCCCAGCATTTT	CASSTQGGQPQHF
.	TRBJ1-3	.	TRBV2	TGTGCCAGCAGTGAGGGGGGTCGCGGCTCTGGAAACACCATATATTTT	CASSEGGRGSGNTIYF
.	TRBJ1-6	many	TRBV28	TGTGCCAGCAGCCTCCGTGGGCAGGGGAATTCACCCCTCCACTTT	CASSLRGQGNSPLHF
.	TRBJ2-2	.	TRBV19	TGTGCCAGTAGCAACGGTGGGGAGCTGTTTTTT	CASSNGGELFF
.	TRBJ2-5	few	TRBV6-9	TGTGCCAGCAGTCCTATCGGGCGGGAGACCCAGTACTTC	CASSPIGRETQYF
TRBD1	TRBJ2-7	many	TRBV6-5	TGTGCCAGCAGTTGGGGACAGGGGGTCTACGAGCAGTACTTC	CASSWGQGVYEQYF
TRBD2	TRBJ2-7	many	TRBV20-1	TGCAGTGCTAATATAGTAAGGACTAGCGGGATCTACGAGCAGTACTTC	CSANIVRTSGIYEQYF
TRBD1	TRBJ1-2	many	TRBV6-5	TGTGCCAGCAGCACCCGGACAGGGGGCATAGGTGGCTACACCTTC	CASSTRTGGIGGYTF
.	TRBJ2-7	.	TRBV7-3	TGTGCCAGCAGCGCGGGGCGGGGTGCCTACGAGCAGTACTTC	CASSAGRGAYEQYF
.	TRBJ1-3	.	TRBV7-2	TGTGCCAGCAGCTTAGCCGGGACTGTTGGAAACACCATATATTTT	CASSLAGTVGNTIYF
TRBD1	TRBJ2-7	few	TRBV27	TGTGCCAGGAGTCCGGGACAGGGGCTCGAGCAGTACTTC	CARSPGQGLEQYF
.	TRBJ2-7	many	TRBV11-2	.	CASSSVFWTSGSSEQYF
.	TRBJ1-4	many	TRBV29-1	TGCAGCGTCCCGTCGACAGAAAGAAATGAAAAACTGTTTTTT	CSVPSTERNEKLFF
TRBD2	TRBJ2-5	.	TRBV29-1	TGCAGCGTTGCCGGGCGGGAGCTTCATGGAGAGACCCAGTACTTC	CSVAGRELHGETQYF
.	TRBJ2-5	few	TRBV29-1	TGCAGCGTTGAAGATGCAATAGGAGGCCTTCCACAAGAGACCCAGTACTTC	CSVEDAIGGLPQETQYF
.	TRBJ1-1	.	TRBV15	TGTGCCACCAGCAGAGAACCCCAGATGACTGAAGCTTTCTTT	CATSREPQMTEAFF
.	TRBJ1-2	few	TRBV2	TGTGCCTCAAAGAAGTCCCCATCCACGTCCTACACCTTC	CASKKSPSTSYTF
.	TRBJ2-6	.	TRBV5-1	TGCGCCAGCAGCTTGGGATCCCTCATTGGGGCCAACGTCCTGACTTTC	CASSLGSLIGANVLTF
.	TRBJ1-2	many	TRBV4-1	TGCGCCAGCAGCCAAGGGGAGGGAACTAACTATGGCTACACCTTC	CASSQGEGTNYGYTF
.	TRBJ2-7	.	TRBV29-1	TGCAGCGTTCGGGACTCGATCTACGAGCAGTACTTC	CSVRDSIYEQYF
TRBD1	TRBJ1-1	.	TRBV9	TGTGCCAGCAGCGTAAAGGGACAGGGAGTCACTGAAGCTTTCTTT	CASSVKGQGVTEAFF
TRBD1	TRBJ2-5	many	TRBV25-1	TGTGCCAGCAGACAGGGGGTAGAAGAGACCCAGTACTTC	CASRQGVEETQYF
TRBD1	TRBJ1-1	many	TRBV6-1	TGTGCCAGCACCCTAGGACAGGCCGGAGAAGCTTTCTTT	CASTLGQAGEAFF
.	TRBJ2-5	.	TRBV5-1	TGCGCCAGCAGCACTCGGACTGCCCCGGAAGTGGAGACCCAGTACTTC	CASSTRTAPEVETQYF
TRBD2	TRBJ2-2	.	TRBV2	TGTGCCAGCCGGGGGTCACTAGCGGGAGGGGGCACCGGGGAGCTGTTTTTT	CASRGSLAGGGTGELFF
.	TRBJ1-6	.	TRBV10-3	TGTGCCATCGGCGGAGGATTAAATTCACCCCTCCACTTT	CAIGGGLNSPLHF
TRBD1	TRBJ2-7	few	TRBV29-1	TGCAGCGCCCTCGGGACAGATAATTACGAGCAGTACTTC	CSALGTDNYEQYF
.	TRBJ1-4	.	TRBV15	TGTGCCACCAGCAGAGATCAACAGGGAGGGGAAAAACTGTTTTTT	CATSRDQQGGEKLFF
.	TRBJ1-1	many	TRBV5-1	TGCGCCAGCAGCTTGGTTTCTGACAGACCGAACACTGAAGCTTTCTTT	CASSLVSDRPNTEAFF
.	TRBJ2-7	.	TRBV13	TGTGCCAGCGGCAACGAGGGGACCTACGAGCAGTACTTC	CASGNEGTYEQYF
.	TRBJ1-1	.	TRBV29-1	TGCAGCGTTGAGGGGTTGAAACGAAGTAGGACTGAAGCTTTCTTT	CSVEGLKRSRTEAFF
.	TRBJ2-7	many	TRBV7-2	TGTGCCAGCAGCCTTAGAGGGCTAGCCAGCTCCTACGAGCAGTACTTC	CASSLRGLASSYEQYF
TRBD1	TRBJ2-7	many	TRBV6-6	TGTGCCAGCAGTACCGACAGGGGGCCGGGAGCCTACGAGCAGTACTTC	CASSTDRGPGAYEQYF
.	TRBJ2-5	.	TRBV25-1	TGTGCCAGCAGCCCCAAAGTAGGGGAGACCCAGTACTTC	CASSPKVGETQYF